The 2 T cell receptor beta chains presented below share a single source sample, sequenced in a study of T cells in Graves' hyperthyroidism and ophthalmopathy. The investigators amplified TCR beta CDR3 regions from RNA transcripts. RT-PCR in the first round (using the HTBI primer set) targeted the TCR CDR3. Using its own MiXCR run on the multiplex PCR reads, TCRdb lists one record per CDR3 protein. This table has about 570,000 distinct CDR3 sequences, just over 45% appearing once. The sample comprised peripheral blood or thyroid tissue (not recorded which). The origin of the receptors is an adult woman with Graves' disease, either hyperthyroidism or ophthalmopathy (not recorded which).

The chain employs TRBV10-3 and TRBJ1-2; a possible D gene is TRBD1 (5 bases). Trimming cost V 6 bases and J 4 bases, with 15 bases left between them. Germline V CDR1 and CDR2: ENHRY, SYGVKD. The CDR3 length is 14 residues. The CDR3 loop reads CAISDQGRFYGYTF. For the CDR3, the DNA is TGTGCCATCAGCGACCAGGGACGGTTCTATGGCTACACCTTC.

J is TRBJ1-1 and V is TRBV20-1, with 8 positions matching TRBD1. From germline, CDR1 is DFQATT and CDR2 SNEGSKA (reference sequence). The trim removed 7 bases at V and 0 bases at J, leaving 7 bases unmatched. The CDR3 length is 14 residues. CDR3 region: CSVGQGLMNTEAFF. The CDR3 DNA sequence: TGCAGTGTTGGACAGGGCCTCATGAACACTGAAGCTTTCTTT.